This T cell receptor (beta chain) was sequenced for a study of STAT5B mutations in CD4+ large granular lymphocyte leukemia. Regarding the study as a whole: Top patient clones used TRBV06 genes more often: 8/27 versus 2/35 in controls. Main leukemic clonotypes were patient-specific, but approximately 25% appeared at low frequency elsewhere.

Buffy coats from healthy blood donors served as controls. Repertoires were generated with immunoSEQ multiplex PCR, while TCRdb's copy carries only in-frame clones and drops some. The profile shows roughly 34,000 clones, over 65% of them singletons. Germline CDR1 MNHNS, CDR2 SASEGT. V was clipped by 4 bases and J by 15 bases, with 19 bases between them. The CDR3 is made up of 13 amino acids. As for this clone: Its antigen is unidentified.

Sequenced input: CD4+ T cells from blood buffy coats. V is TRBV6-1 and J is TRBJ1-5, with D perhaps TRBD1 (5 bases). The TCR was taken from a human donor in good health. The CDR3 DNA reads as TGTGCCAGCAGTGGGGAGACAGCGGCCCGTCGGCATTTT. This translates into CASSGETAARRHF.